One sample yielded the 24 T cell receptor beta chains listed below, sequenced in a study of cytotoxic CD8 clonotypes in ibrutinib-treated CLL. Only in-frame clones appear in the TCRdb table, and some are missing; sequencing was by immunoSEQ multiplex PCR. Here the sample spans 250,000 to 350,000 clones, less than 85% being singletons. This specimen was PBMCs, taken at disease progression, from a patient treated with ibrutinib. The receptor set was obtained from a human donor with chronic lymphocytic leukemia.

This clone was observed once. In DNA, the CDR3 is TGTGCCAGCAGCTTATCGAGGGCCTGGGATGAGCAGTTCTTC. It is translated as CASSLSRAWDEQFF. The chain joins TRBV7-9 to TRBJ2-1; tentative D call: TRBD2 (5 bases). Deletions cut 2 bases from V and 8 bases from J, with 13 bases between. The germline gives CDR1 SEHNR, CDR2 FQNEAQ (reference sequence). CDR3 size: 14 residues.

The chain recombines TRBV7-8 with TRBJ2-5; the match to TRBD1 covers 7 bases. The CDR3 totals 13 residues. V was pared by 5 bases and J by 4 bases, with 4 bases of the junction left unmatched. Germline V CDR1 and CDR2: SGHVS, FQNEAQ. The CDR3 spells CASSTYRGETQYF. The CDR3 coding sequence is TGTGCCAGCAGCACTTACAGGGGAGAGACCCAGTACTTC.

The chain couples TRBV29-1 to TRBJ1-2, with no clear D. Germline V gives CDR1 SQVTM, CDR2 ANQGSEA. With 6 bases removed from V and 8 bases from J, the gap between germline ends came to 16 bases. The CDR3 totals 12 residues. CDR3 DNA sequence: TGCAGCGTGGTGGGCAGCCTGGGGGGCTACACCTTC. Translating gives CSVVGSLGGYTF.

The CDR3 DNA reads TGTGCCAGCAGCGTGGATCCAGGGTTCGATTCACCCCTCCACTTT. This gives the protein CASSVDPGFDSPLHF. J is TRBJ1-6 and V is TRBV9; maybe TRBD1 (5 bases). CDR3 length: 15 residues. Germline CDR1 reads SGDLS; CDR2 reads YYNGEE. Trimming cost V 2 bases and J 8 bases, with 14 bases left between them.

This rearrangement joins TRBV9 to TRBJ2-3, with D perhaps TRBD2 (7 bases). V shed 0 bases and J shed 5 bases, with 13 bases lying between them. The CDR3 covers 15 residues. CDR1 and CDR2 (germline): SGDLS, YYNGEE. Here the CDR3 DNA reads TGTGCCAGCAGCGTAGCGGGGGGCGGAGTAGATACGCAGTATTTT. This codes for CASSVAGGGVDTQYF.

The chain carries TRBV6-4 and TRBJ2-7; D is unresolved. Germline loops: CDR1 MRHNA, CDR2 SNTAGT. Trimming removed 1 base at V and 3 bases at J, with 7 bases between. The CDR3 is made up of 13 amino acids. The CDR3 reads CASSDLQDYEQYF. The CDR3 DNA follows: TGTGCCAGCAGTGACTTGCAGGACTACGAGCAGTACTTC.

The chain is built from TRBV28 and TRBJ1-1, with D hard to call. The CDR3 has 11 amino acids. Germline V gene sequence: CDR1 MDHEN, CDR2 SYDVKM. V was clipped by 4 bases and J by 8 bases, with 8 bases between them. CDR3 nucleotides: TGTGCCAGCAGTTATGAATACGAAGCTTTCTTT. Translation: CASSYEYEAFF.

This chain uses TRBV5-1 with TRBJ2-3; D not certain. This CDR3 is built from 15 residues. Germline values: CDR1 SGHRS, CDR2 YFSETQ. Between the trimmed V and J ends, which lost 0 bases and 2 bases, there was a span of 10 bases. CDR3 amino acids: CASSLGRTDTDTQYF. As DNA, the CDR3 is TGCGCCAGCAGCTTGGGTCGGACGGACACAGATACGCAGTATTTT.

CDR3 region: CSVLTEGQVRGTQYF. CDR3 nucleotide sequence: TGCAGCGTTCTAACTGAGGGACAGGTGCGTGGGACCCAGTACTTC. The chain carries TRBV29-1 and TRBJ2-5, with 8 positions matching TRBD1. Germline-derived CDR1 and CDR2 are SQVTM and ANQGSEA. V dropped 5 bases and J dropped 7; count of bases not matched to a gene: 15. The CDR3 sequence is 15 residues long. Combining the CDR3 with reference TRBV29-1 and TRBJ2-5 gives the whole variable domain SAVISQKPSRDICQRGTSLTIQCQVDSQVTMMFWYRQQPGQSLTLIATANQGSEATYESGFVIDKFPISRPNLTFSTLTVSNMSPEDSSIYLCSVLTEGQVRGTQYFGPGTRLLVL.

The J gene is TRBJ2-7, the V gene TRBV5-6; D unresolved. Germline V CDR1 and CDR2: SGHDT, YYEEEE. Deletions cut 4 bases from V and 2 bases from J, with 16 bases between. CDR3 length: 15 residues. The CDR3 DNA is TGTGCCAGCAGCCCGGAGATCCGCGGAGCCTACGAGCAGTACTTC. This gives the protein CASSPEIRGAYEQYF.

This clone has more than one count but fewer than ten. The rearrangement uses TRBV19 and TRBJ1-6; 9 nucleotides align to TRBD1. The CDR3 sequence is 15 residues long. V was pared by 4 bases and J by 12 bases, with 10 bases of the junction left unmatched. Per germline, CDR1 LNHDA and CDR2 SQIVND (reference sequence). CDR3 coding DNA: TGTGCCAGTAGTACCTTACAGGGGGCGTGGAGACCCCTCCACTTT. Amino acid sequence: CASSTLQGAWRPLHF.

This sequence joins TRBV6-5 and TRBJ1-1; 7 bases align to TRBD1. The CDR3 is made up of 14 amino acids. The V and J ends lost 4 bases and 10 bases, in that order; junction bases with no gene match: 12. Looked up from germline, CDR1 is MNHEY and CDR2 is SVGAGI. CDR3 DNA sequence: TGTGCCAGCAGTTCCCACCTACGACAGGGAAGAGCTTTCTTT. Translating it yields CASSSHLRQGRAFF.

The V and J genes are TRBV6-1 and TRBJ1-1; D not certain. V lost 0 bases and J lost 5, with 13 bases in between. The germline CDR1 and CDR2 sequences are MNHNS and SASEGT. CDR3 size: 15 residues. The CDR3 loop reads CASSEAGRAGTEAFF. The CDR3 DNA reads as TGTGCCAGCAGTGAAGCGGGAAGGGCGGGGACTGAAGCTTTCTTT.

The V gene is TRBV10-2, the J gene TRBJ1-3; 7 bases agree with TRBD1. J lost 0 bases, V lost 4 bases, and 6 bases had no gene match. Looked up from germline, CDR1 is WSHSY and CDR2 is SAAADI. This CDR3 is 16 amino acids long. CDR3 loop: CASSAPTGVSGNTIYF. DNA for the CDR3: TGCGCCAGCAGTGCGCCCACAGGGGTCTCTGGAAACACCATATATTTT.

This rearrangement joins TRBV5-1 to TRBJ1-5; no clear D gene. With 1 base removed from V and 4 bases from J, the gap between germline ends came to 12 bases. Germline loops: CDR1 SGHRS, CDR2 YFSETQ. This CDR3 is built from 15 residues. CDR3 protein: CASSLSGNWNQPQHF. In DNA form, the CDR3 reads TGCGCCAGCAGCTTGAGTGGGAATTGGAATCAGCCCCAGCATTTT.

V gene TRBV5-1 combines with J gene TRBJ1-2, with TRBD1 matching 8 bases. The CDR3 has 13 residues. The V gene end was trimmed by 7 bases and the J gene end by 6 bases; junction bases not matched to a gene: 8. In germline, CDR1 is SGHRS, CDR2 YFSETQ. CDR3 sequence: CASRTGWLDGYTF. The CDR3 bases are TGCGCCAGCCGGACAGGGTGGCTCGATGGCTACACCTTC.

The table lists this clone with a few counts. This chain joins TRBV14 and TRBJ1-3; no definite D call. Germline-derived CDR1 and CDR2 are SGHDN and FVKESK. The CDR3 sequence is 16 residues long. V shed 4 bases and J shed 3 bases, with 16 bases lying between them. The CDR3 reads CASSRSAWGGGNTIYF. The CDR3 nucleotides read TGTGCCAGCAGCCGGAGTGCTTGGGGTGGTGGAAACACCATATATTTT. The whole variable domain, filled in from reference TRBV14 and TRBJ1-3, reads EAGVTQFPSHSVIEKGQTVTLRCDPISGHDNLYWYRRVMGKEIKFLLHFVKESKQDESGMPNNRFLAERTGGTYSTLKVQPAELEDSGVYFCASSRSAWGGGNTIYFGEGSWLTVV.

This chain links TRBV6-6 with TRBJ2-1; D gene ambiguous. The germline V gene encodes CDR1 MNHNY and CDR2 SVGAGI (reference sequence). V was clipped by 2 bases and J by 5 bases, with 10 bases between them. This CDR3 is built from 14 residues. This CDR3 is CASSYPDGNNEQFF. The CDR3 nucleotides are TGTGCCAGCAGTTACCCGGACGGTAACAATGAGCAGTTCTTC.

This chain connects TRBV7-2 to TRBJ2-7; 7 nucleotides line up with TRBD1. Germline V gene sequence: CDR1 SGHTA, CDR2 FQGNSA. V gave up 5 bases and J gave up 4 bases; unmatched junction bases: 11. CDR3 size: 15 residues. This CDR3 is CASSGRAGGRYEQYF. The CDR3, as DNA: TGTGCCAGCAGCGGACGGGCAGGGGGTCGTTACGAGCAGTACTTC.

The V call is TRBV18, the J call TRBJ2-2; 8 positions match TRBD1. The CDR3 spans 14 residues. Germline trimming cut 3 bases from V and 5 bases from J; bases unmatched to any gene: 2. Germline values: CDR1 KGHSH, CDR2 LQKENI. The CDR3 spells CASSPDRGTGELFF. The DNA for the CDR3 is TGTGCCAGCTCACCCGACAGGGGTACCGGGGAGCTGTTTTTT.

CDR3 DNA sequence: TGTGCCAGCAGTTACCGGGGGGGCCCCTACGAGCAGTACTTC. It encodes CASSYRGGPYEQYF. The chain employs TRBV6-6 and TRBJ2-7; TRBD2 agrees at 8 bases. The junction had 2 bases not matched to a gene; V was cut back by 2 bases and J by 2 bases. CDR1 and CDR2 (germline): MNHNY, SVGAGI (reference sequence). The CDR3 spans 14 residues.

This clone came up once. This chain joins TRBV4-1 and TRBJ2-3; TRBD1 or TRBD2 may be the D gene (5 bases each). V was cut by 0 bases and J by 0 bases, with 10 bases left in between. Germline V gene sequence: CDR1 MGHRA, CDR2 YSYEKL. The CDR3 spans 16 residues. The CDR3 sequence: CASSQDWDLSTDTQYF. CDR3 sequence (DNA): TGCGCCAGCAGCCAAGATTGGGACCTGAGCACAGATACGCAGTATTTT.

This chain uses TRBV18 with TRBJ1-1, with 7 nucleotides matching TRBD1. This CDR3 has 14 amino acids. V lost 1 base and J lost 1; bases outside the gene matches: 0. Germline CDR1 KGHSH, CDR2 LQKENI. The CDR3 is CASSPQGANTEAFF. CDR3 DNA sequence: TGTGCCAGCTCACCACAGGGGGCGAACACTGAAGCTTTCTTT.

The chain joins TRBV7-2 to TRBJ2-3; D uncertain. The CDR3 consists of 14 residues. V shed 6 bases and J shed 1 base, with 11 bases lying between them. CDR1 is SGHTA, CDR2 FQGNSA, per germline. The CDR3 sequence is CASRDRRGTDTQYF. For the CDR3, the DNA is TGTGCCAGCAGAGACCGTAGGGGCACAGATACGCAGTATTTT.